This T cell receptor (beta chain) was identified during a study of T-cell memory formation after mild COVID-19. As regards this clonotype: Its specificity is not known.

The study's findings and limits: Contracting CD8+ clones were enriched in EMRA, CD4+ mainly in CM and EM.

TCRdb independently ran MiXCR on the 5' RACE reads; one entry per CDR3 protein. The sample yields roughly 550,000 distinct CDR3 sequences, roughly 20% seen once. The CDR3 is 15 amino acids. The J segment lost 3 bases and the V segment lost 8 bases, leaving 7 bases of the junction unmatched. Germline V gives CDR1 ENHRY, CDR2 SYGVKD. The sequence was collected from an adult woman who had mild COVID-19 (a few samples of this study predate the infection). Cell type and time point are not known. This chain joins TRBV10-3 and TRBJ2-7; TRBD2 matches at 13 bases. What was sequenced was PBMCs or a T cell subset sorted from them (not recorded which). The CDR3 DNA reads TGTGCCATCGGACTAGCGGGGGACCCGAACTACGAGCAGTACTTC. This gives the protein CAIGLAGDPNYEQYF.